One and the same sample provided the 18 T cell receptor beta chains below, sequenced in a study of T cells after yellow fever vaccination. TCRdb re-called the 5' RACE reads through MiXCR, storing one row per CDR3 protein. The repertoire consists of about 160,000 distinct CDR3 sequences, with almost 7% occurring once and the leading ten covering 2.5%. The sample here was CD4+ T cells sorted from PBMCs, taken more than 4 days after the first yellow fever vaccination. These receptors all stem from a young man who received the YFV17D yellow fever vaccine.

This clonotype was detected ten times or more. This rearrangement joins TRBV5-1 to TRBJ1-4, with D possibly matching TRBD1 (5 bases). V gave up 4 bases and J gave up 4 bases, with 14 bases separating them. This CDR3 has 15 amino acids. Germline values: CDR1 SGHRS, CDR2 YFSETQ. CDR3 coding DNA: TGCGCCAGCAGCCACGACAGAGCATATAATGAAAAACTGTTTTTT. Amino acids: CASSHDRAYNEKLFF.

The table lists this clonotype with a few counts. V gene TRBV5-1 combines with J gene TRBJ1-1, with D possibly matching TRBD1 (5 bases). V gave up 5 bases and J gave up 1 base, with 9 bases separating them. The length of the CDR3 is 13 residues. CDR1 SGHRS and CDR2 YFSETQ come from the germline V gene. CDR3 nucleotides: TGCGCCAGCAGGCGACAGAGGAACACTGAAGCTTTCTTT. Translation gives CASRRQRNTEAFF.

The chain employs TRBV5-1 and TRBJ2-3; D call uncertain. With 2 bases removed from V and 4 bases from J, the gap between germline ends came to 8 bases. In germline, CDR1 is SGHRS, CDR2 YFSETQ. The CDR3 extends over 13 amino acids. CDR3 coding DNA: TGCGCCAGCAGCTTCGTGTCGCCAGATACGCAGTATTTT. Its protein is CASSFVSPDTQYF.

Only a few counts were recorded for this clonotype. V gene TRBV7-2 combines with J gene TRBJ2-2; the match to TRBD2 covers 8 bases. The germline gives CDR1 SGHTA, CDR2 FQGNSA. The CDR3 consists of 15 residues. The V segment lost 3 bases and the J segment 6 bases; nucleotides outside the gene matches: 6. For the CDR3, the DNA is TGTGCCAGCAGCTTTGCTAGCGGGCACGCCGGGGAGCTGTTTTTT. This gives the protein CASSFASGHAGELFF.

This clonotype was seen many times. The rearrangement uses TRBV5-1 and TRBJ2-3; the D is unclear. The germline V and J ends were trimmed by 0 bases and 3 bases, with 11 bases remaining between them. CDR3 size: 15 residues. CDR1 and CDR2 (germline): SGHRS, YFSETQ. The CDR3 sequence is CASSLVVGETDTQYF. The CDR3, as DNA: TGCGCCAGCAGCTTGGTTGTTGGGGAAACAGATACGCAGTATTTT.

This clonotype was seen at least ten times. The chain couples TRBV6-2 or TRBV6-3 to TRBJ2-3; TRBD2 matches at 7 bases. The junction had 13 bases not matched to a gene; V was cut back by 2 bases and J by 11 bases. Germline V gives CDR1 MNHEY, CDR2 SVGEGT. This CDR3 contains 15 residues. CDR3 residues: CASSYQRRGLVRQYF. DNA for the CDR3: TGTGCCAGCAGTTACCAGCGGCGTGGACTAGTAAGGCAGTATTTT.

This clonotype was seen more than once but under ten times. The chain combines TRBV7-2 with TRBJ1-3; D not certain. CDR1 SGHTA and CDR2 FQGNSA come from the germline V gene. V was clipped by 1 base and J by 2 bases, with 6 bases between them. The CDR3 runs 14 residues. The CDR3 spells CASSLVAAGNTIYF. The DNA for the CDR3 is TGTGCCAGCAGCTTAGTAGCCGCTGGAAACACCATATATTTT.

Comments on this clonotype: This could be a read error, since a much larger clone is one nucleotide away. This rearrangement joins TRBV12-3 or TRBV12-4 to TRBJ1-4; D ambiguous. The CDR3 spans 13 residues. CDR3 protein: CASTVSVVERLFF. The CDR3 nucleotides are TGTGCCAGCACCGTATCGGTAGTTGAAAGACTGTTTTTT.

This clonotype has ten or more counts. The rearrangement links TRBV12-3 or TRBV12-4 to TRBJ2-5, with D uncertain. Trimming took 8 bases from V and 4 from J, leaving 14 bases between them. The CDR3 contains 13 residues. The CDR3 region is CASSLRTRETQYF. In nucleotides, the CDR3 is TGTGCCAGCTCATTAAGAACACGAGAGACCCAGTACTTC.

This clonotype was counted ten times or more. The chain recombines TRBV7-9 with TRBJ1-5; D gene ambiguous. This CDR3 comprises 15 residues. V lost 4 bases to trimming and J lost 3 bases, with 13 bases between them. The V gene's germline CDR1 is SEHNR and CDR2 FQNEAQ (reference sequence). CDR3: CASSSSREVNQPQHF. The CDR3 DNA follows: TGTGCCAGCAGCTCTAGTCGGGAAGTCAATCAGCCCCAGCATTTT.

This clonotype was detected only a few times. The V gene is TRBV5-4, the J gene TRBJ2-3; either TRBD1 or TRBD2 may fit D (5 bases each). Trimming removed 2 bases from V and 4 bases from J, with 11 bases in between. The CDR3 has 14 residues. The germline V gene has CDR1 SGHNT and CDR2 YYREEE (reference sequence). CDR3 amino acids: CASSFSRGADTQYF. The CDR3 DNA sequence: TGTGCCAGCAGCTTTTCCCGGGGCGCAGATACGCAGTATTTT.

In its sample, this clonotype was seen many times. This sequence joins TRBV18 and TRBJ2-5; D gene unclear. The germline V and J ends were trimmed by 1 base and 2 bases, with 8 bases remaining between them. Germline V CDR1 and CDR2: KGHSH, LQKENI. The CDR3 runs to 14 residues. This CDR3 is CASSPQDRQETQYF. Written as DNA, the CDR3 is TGTGCCAGCTCACCACAGGACCGGCAAGAGACCCAGTACTTC.

This clonotype was counted between two and nine times. J is TRBJ1-2 and V is TRBV4-3; 8 positions agree with TRBD1. The CDR3 is 14 amino acids. Germline CDR1 and CDR2: LGHNA and YSLEER. The V segment lost 4 bases and the J segment 5 bases; nucleotides outside the gene matches: 6. The CDR3 region is CASSPDRATYGYTF. The CDR3 DNA follows: TGCGCCAGCAGCCCGGACAGGGCCACTTATGGCTACACCTTC.

This clonotype showed up many times. V is TRBV7-2 and J is TRBJ2-1; either TRBD1 or TRBD2 may fit D (5 bases each). This CDR3 spans 14 amino acids. Germline CDR1 and CDR2: SGHTA and FQGNSA. The V end was cut by 2 bases, the J end by 8 bases, with 13 bases between. The DNA of the CDR3 is TGTGCCAGCAGCTTAATGGGGGTTGGGGATGAGCAGTTCTTC. Its protein is CASSLMGVGDEQFF. Complete variable domain (other parts from reference TRBV7-2 and TRBJ2-1): GAGVSQSPSNKVTEKGKDVELRCDPISGHTALYWYRQSLGQGLEFLIYFQGNSAPDKSGLPSDRFSAERTGGSVSTLTIQRTQQEDSAVYLCASSLMGVGDEQFFGPGTRLTVL.

This clonotype occurred a few times. The rearrangement joins TRBV14 to TRBJ2-2; 9 bases map to TRBD1. Germline V gene data show CDR1 as SGHDN and CDR2 as FVKESK. The CDR3 has 17 residues. Losses at the gene ends were 4 bases for V and 3 bases for J; bases not matched to a gene: 9. CDR3 DNA sequence: TGTGCCAGCAGCCCCCGGGACAGGGCGTTCGACACCGGGGAGCTGTTTTTT. Its translation: CASSPRDRAFDTGELFF. The variable domain in full, completed from reference TRBV14 and TRBJ2-2, reads EAGVTQFPSHSVIEKGQTVTLRCDPISGHDNLYWYRRVMGKEIKFLLHFVKESKQDESGMPNNRFLAERTGGTYSTLKVQPAELEDSGVYFCASSPRDRAFDTGELFFGEGSRLTVL.

This clonotype was picked up a small number of times. This chain connects TRBV18 to TRBJ2-1, with D perhaps TRBD1 or TRBD2 (5 bases each). This CDR3 is built from 15 residues. V was cut by 3 bases and J by 2 bases, with 11 bases left in between. Germline CDR1 reads KGHSH; CDR2 reads LQKENI. CDR3 in DNA: TGTGCCAGCTCACCCGGGGACCCAACCTACAATGAGCAGTTCTTC. This gives the protein CASSPGDPTYNEQFF.

In its sample, this clonotype was seen many times. The V gene is TRBV2, the J gene TRBJ2-2; TRBD1 agrees at 9 bases. Trimming removed 10 bases from V and 4 bases from J; junction bases left unmatched: 7. The CDR3 is made up of 14 amino acids. Germline values: CDR1 SNHLY, CDR2 FYNNEI. DNA of the CDR3: TGTGCCACCAGGGACAGGGAGGTCACCGGGGAGCTGTTTTTT. Translating gives CATRDREVTGELFF.

This clonotype was found many times. The V and J genes are TRBV7-9 and TRBJ2-5; no definite D call. Germline V gene lookup returns CDR1 SEHNR and CDR2 FQNEAQ (reference sequence). CDR3 length equals 14 residues. Trimming shortened V by 5 bases and J by 4 bases, and 14 bases separated the two germline ends. CDR3 amino acids: CASSPPAPGETQYF. The CDR3 DNA follows: TGTGCCAGCAGCCCCCCTGCGCCGGGAGAGACCCAGTACTTC.